This T cell receptor (beta chain) was recovered during a study of T cells in Graves' hyperthyroidism and ophthalmopathy. Study summary: Peripheral blood was secured at the point of initial diagnosis, before any treatment.

TCR beta CDR3 sequences were amplified from RNA transcripts. First-round RT-PCR targeting the TCR CDR3 was performed with the HTBI primer set. TCRdb called the multiplex PCR reads again in MiXCR, with one record for every CDR3 protein. Among about 410,000 distinct CDR3 sequences, approximately 14% were seen once, and the ten largest hold 13%. The sample holds many counts of this clonotype. Its antigen is not identified. Study observations and caveats: Ophthalmopathy prediction by the model preceded onset by a median about 6 months.

The CDR3 totals 14 residues. The V gene lost 6 bases and the J gene lost 2 bases, with 14 bases spanning the gap. The germline V gene encodes CDR1 MNHNS and CDR2 SASEGT. The clonotype was recovered from a man aged 18 to 29 with Graves' ophthalmopathy. The sample taken for sequencing was blood. The chain links TRBV6-1 to TRBJ2-7; D may correspond to TRBD1 or TRBD2 (5 bases each). The CDR3 is CASREGTVAYEQYF. As DNA, the CDR3 is TGTGCCAGCAGAGAGGGGACGGTGGCCTACGAGCAGTACTTC.